Shown below are 23 T cell receptor beta chains from a single sample sequenced in a study of T cell changes during pregnancy in multiple sclerosis. Clones were sequenced by immunoSEQ multiplex PCR, and TCRdb holds only the in-frame ones, with some missing. The sample records around 31,000 clones, 90% to 95% being singletons. The specimen was CD4+ T cells from peripheral blood mononuclear cells, collected in the second trimester of pregnancy. The receptors come from a female donor with multiple sclerosis, enrolled in a pregnancy study.

A note on this clone: At one of its ends the junction is not consistent with the germline gene, which may arise from a read error. Other DNA sequences from this sample encode an identical CDR3 as well. The gene calls are TRBV7-2 and TRBJ2-7; 10 bases match TRBD2. Germline-derived CDR1 and CDR2 are SGHTA and FQGNSA. This CDR3 contains 15 residues. DNA for the CDR3: TGCGCCAGCAGCTTAGACCCAGCGGGAGGGGTGGAGCAGTACTTC. Residues: CASSLDPAGGVEQYF.

V usage is TRBV6-6 and J usage is TRBJ2-2, with TRBD1 identical over 8 bases. Germline loops: CDR1 MNHNY, CDR2 SVGAGI (reference sequence). The V segment lost 5 bases and the J segment 5 bases; nucleotides outside the gene matches: 7. The CDR3 covers 15 residues. Here the CDR3 reads CASSIGQGWTGELFF. The CDR3 DNA reads TGTGCCAGCAGTATCGGACAGGGATGGACCGGGGAGCTGTTTTTT.

V usage is TRBV11-2 and J usage is TRBJ2-5; 10 bases are shared with TRBD2. The CDR3 has 15 amino acids. V lost 1 base, J lost 1 base, and 0 bases stayed unmatched. Germline values: CDR1 SGHAT, CDR2 FQNNGV. CDR3 amino acids: CASSLGLAGQETQYF. The CDR3 DNA reads as TGTGCCAGCAGCTTAGGACTAGCGGGCCAAGAGACCCAGTACTTC.

In nucleotides, the CDR3 is TGTGCCAGCAGCGTAGAGGAATGGGCAGACTCTGGAAACACCATATATTTT. Amino acids: CASSVEEWADSGNTIYF. The chain links TRBV9 to TRBJ1-3; D gene ambiguous. V dropped 0 bases and J dropped 0 bases, with 13 bases sitting between them. Looked up from germline, CDR1 is SGDLS and CDR2 is YYNGEE. CDR3 length: 17 residues.

The CDR3 protein is CATSRSRAPGNTIYF. Written as DNA, the CDR3 is TGTGCCACCAGCAGGTCGAGGGCGCCAGGAAACACCATATATTTT. The chain uses TRBV15 and TRBJ1-3, with D unclear. V was clipped by 3 bases and J by 4 bases, with 13 bases between them. CDR1 is LNHNV, CDR2 YYDKDF, per germline (reference sequence). CDR3 length equals 15 residues.

V usage is TRBV4-2 and J usage is TRBJ2-7; TRBD1 matches at 10 bases. The CDR3 consists of 16 residues. CDR1 and CDR2 (germline): LGHNA, YNFKEQ. The J segment lost 5 bases and the V segment lost 1 base, leaving 8 bases of the junction unmatched. The CDR3: CASSQGPGQGTHEQYF. For the CDR3, the DNA is TGTGCCAGCAGCCAAGGACCGGGACAGGGGACCCACGAGCAGTACTTC.

V is TRBV19 and J is TRBJ2-7, with 7 bases that match TRBD1. The V gene end was trimmed by 7 bases and the J gene end by 6 bases; junction bases not matched to a gene: 9. This CDR3 comprises 13 residues. Germline V CDR1 and CDR2: LNHDA, SQIVND (reference sequence). For the CDR3, the DNA is TGTGCCAGTAAACGTACAGGGGTGGGCGAGCAGTACTTC. The encoded protein is CASKRTGVGEQYF.

CDR3 coding DNA: TGTGCCAGCAGCGGCAGGGGGCTTGACTATGGCTACACCTTC. Amino acids: CASSGRGLDYGYTF. The chain combines TRBV5-8 with TRBJ1-2, with 8 bases fitting TRBD1. Germline V gene sequence: CDR1 SGHTS, CDR2 YDEGEE. Losses at the gene ends were 4 bases for V and 3 bases for J; bases not matched to a gene: 5. CDR3 length: 14 residues.

The chain uses TRBV29-1 and TRBJ1-1; D not certain. The CDR3 totals 12 residues. Trimming left V 4 bases short and J 0 bases short, with 6 bases between. Per germline, CDR1 SQVTM and CDR2 ANQGSEA. This chain's CDR3 is CSVGHLNTEAFF. CDR3 bases: TGCAGCGTTGGACACCTGAACACTGAAGCTTTCTTT.

This clone was detected only once. The chain carries TRBV5-6 and TRBJ2-3; 13 nucleotides match TRBD2. The CDR3 consists of 17 residues. V lost 4 bases, J lost 2 bases, and 7 bases stayed unmatched. CDR1 SGHDT and CDR2 YYEEEE come from the germline V gene. The CDR3 sequence: CASSPLGTSGNTDTQYF. The CDR3 DNA reads as TGTGCCAGCAGCCCCCTCGGGACTAGCGGGAACACAGATACGCAGTATTTT.

V is TRBV10-3 and J is TRBJ1-3; TRBD1 matches at 7 bases. There are 21 residues in the CDR3. V lost 5 bases to trimming and J lost 3 bases; unmatched junction nucleotides: 25. The V gene's germline CDR1 is ENHRY and CDR2 SYGVKD. The CDR3 DNA sequence: TGTGCCATCAGTCTTGCCTTGGGCAGGACCTCGGACAGGACCTTTGGAAACACCATATATTTT. This encodes CAISLALGRTSDRTFGNTIYF.

This chain joins TRBV27 and TRBJ1-1; D is uncertain. The CDR3 runs 13 residues. V shed 1 base and J shed 4 bases, with 7 bases lying between them. Per germline, CDR1 MNHEY and CDR2 SMNVEV (reference sequence). The CDR3 here is CASSLLRGTEAFF. The CDR3 bases are TGTGCCAGCAGTTTATTAAGAGGCACTGAAGCTTTCTTT.

The chain employs TRBV25-1 and TRBJ1-4; TRBD1 might be the D (6 bases). The CDR3 covers 16 residues. Trimming stripped 7 bases from V and 5 bases from J, with 20 bases between. CDR1 is MGHDK and CDR2 is SYGVNS in the germline V gene. CDR3 coding DNA: TGTGCCAGCAAGGCTCCACGGGACATGGAGAATGAAAAACTGTTTTTT. This gives the protein CASKAPRDMENEKLFF.

The rearrangement links TRBV10-1 to TRBJ2-1; maybe TRBD2 (7 bases). The germline CDR1 and CDR2 sequences are WNHNN and SYGVQD (reference sequence). V lost 7 bases and J 6 bases, leaving 16 bases between the germline ends. This CDR3 is 14 amino acids long. CDR3: CASTPGGGINEQFF. CDR3 nucleotides: TGCGCCAGCACGCCGGGGGGCGGTATCAATGAGCAGTTCTTC.

This chain joins TRBV14 and TRBJ2-2, with 11 positions matching TRBD1. This CDR3 has 16 residues. Germline assignment: CDR1 SGHDN and CDR2 FVKESK. V lost 4 bases, J lost 3 bases, and 4 bases stayed unmatched. Written as DNA, the CDR3 is TGTGCCAGCAGCCTGAGGACAGGGGGCTACACCGGGGAGCTGTTTTTT. Its protein is CASSLRTGGYTGELFF.

The V gene is TRBV28, the J gene TRBJ2-3; maybe TRBD2 (5 bases). Germline V lookup: CDR1 MDHEN, CDR2 SYDVKM. Trimming took 6 bases from V and 1 from J, leaving 8 bases between them. The CDR3 totals 13 residues. The CDR3 spells CASRDFGTDTQYF. For the CDR3, the DNA is TGTGCCAGCAGGGACTTCGGCACAGATACGCAGTATTTT.

This chain's CDR3 is CASSPFGQRPGDTQYF. The CDR3 DNA sequence: TGTGCCAGCAGCCCTTTCGGTCAGCGCCCGGGAGATACGCAGTATTTT. The rearrangement links TRBV28 to TRBJ2-3; D is undetermined. V shed 6 bases and J shed 5 bases, with 21 bases lying between them. The CDR3 totals 16 residues. The germline gives CDR1 MDHEN, CDR2 SYDVKM.

This clone was picked up one time. V gene TRBV18 combines with J gene TRBJ2-5; 8 bases are shared with TRBD1. The CDR3 sequence is 15 residues long. V lost 0 bases and J lost 5; bases outside the gene matches: 5. Germline V CDR1 and CDR2: KGHSH, LQKENI. In DNA, the CDR3 is TGTGCCAGCTCACCACCAGCAGGGGGCAGGGAGACCCAGTACTTC. This sequence encodes CASSPPAGGRETQYF.

This chain joins TRBV4-1 and TRBJ2-3; 9 bases agree with TRBD2. The germline CDR1 and CDR2 sequences are MGHRA and YSYEKL. The CDR3 is 17 residues long. V trimming: 3 bases; J trimming: 3 bases; junction bases outside the gene matches: 10. CDR3 region: CASSQLTSGLSTDTQYF. The CDR3 DNA is TGCGCCAGCAGCCAGTTAACTAGCGGGTTATCGACAGATACGCAGTATTTT.

On this clone itself: One end of the junction is discordant with germline, which a read error may explain. The chain uses TRBV27 and TRBJ2-7; D is undetermined. This CDR3 is 14 amino acids long. CDR1 is MNHEY and CDR2 is SMNVEV in the germline V gene (reference sequence). CDR3 nucleotide sequence: TGTGCCAGCAGTTTGGGCCTCCTCCATACACCAGCTTTCTTC. Its translation: CASSLGLLHTPAFF.

This clone showed up just a few times. The chain combines TRBV9 with TRBJ2-6, with 8 bases that match TRBD2. The CDR3 spans 17 residues. Germline V gene sequence: CDR1 SGDLS, CDR2 YYNGEE. V lost 0 bases to trimming and J lost 2 bases; unmatched junction nucleotides: 4. The CDR3 reads CASSVASGSAGANVLTF. The DNA of the CDR3 is TGTGCCAGCAGCGTAGCGAGCGGGAGTGCTGGGGCCAACGTCCTGACTTTC.

V and J are TRBV7-2 and TRBJ2-2; D gene uncertain. The V end lost 5 bases, the J end lost 6 bases, and 10 bases lay between the germline ends. Germline V gene lookup returns CDR1 SGHTA and CDR2 FQGNSA. CDR3 size: 13 residues. The CDR3 reads CASSPFGPGELFF. The CDR3 DNA follows: TGTGCCAGCAGCCCGTTTGGGCCCGGGGAGCTGTTTTTT.

The chain is built from TRBV7-9 and TRBJ1-4, with D possibly matching TRBD1 (6 bases). This CDR3 is 14 amino acids long. Germline-derived CDR1 and CDR2 are SEHNR and FQNEAQ (reference sequence). V lost 0 bases, J lost 5 bases, and 7 bases lay in between. The CDR3 protein is CASSLAQGNEKLFF. In DNA, the CDR3 is TGTGCCAGCAGCTTAGCTCAGGGGAATGAAAAACTGTTTTTT. Full variable domain (missing parts from reference TRBV7-9 and TRBJ1-4): DTGVSQNPRHKITKRGQNVTFRCDPISEHNRLYWYRQTLGQGPEFLTYFQNEAQLEKSRLLSDRFSAERPKGSFSTLEIQRTEQGDSAMYLCASSLAQGNEKLFFGSGTQLSVL.